The 9 T cell receptor beta chains below all came from one sample that was sequenced in a study of blood T cell repertoires in COVID-19. This table comes from immunoSEQ multiplex PCR, and its TCRdb copy is limited to in-frame clones, with some not included. The sample includes 200,000 to 250,000 clones, about 86% of them seen just once. Sequenced sample: peripheral blood. The receptors stem from a man in his late teens or twenties with active or convalescent COVID-19.

This clone has just a few counts. The chain employs TRBV27 and TRBJ1-3; no clear D. Trimming cost V 0 bases and J 8 bases, with 8 bases left between them. The length of the CDR3 is 13 residues. Looked up from germline, CDR1 is MNHEY and CDR2 is SMNVEV (reference sequence). CDR3 sequence reads: CASSLSAGYTIYF. CDR3 coding DNA: TGTGCCAGCAGTTTATCGGCGGGATACACCATATATTTT.

The chain joins TRBV5-1 to TRBJ2-3, with 9 bases matching TRBD2. With V trimmed by 4 bases and J by 2 bases, 8 bases remained unmatched. CDR1 SGHRS and CDR2 YFSETQ come from the germline V gene. The CDR3 has 16 amino acids. The CDR3 DNA sequence: TGCGCCAGCAGCCCACTGACTAGCGGATACACAGATACGCAGTATTTT. Translation gives CASSPLTSGYTDTQYF.

V gene TRBV4-2 combines with J gene TRBJ2-7; maybe TRBD2 (5 bases). Germline V gene data show CDR1 as LGHNA and CDR2 as YNFKEQ. The CDR3 extends over 15 amino acids. V dropped 0 bases and J dropped 0 bases, with 9 bases sitting between them. The CDR3 nucleotides are TGTGCCAGCAGCCAAGATGATGGGAGCTCCTACGAGCAGTACTTC. It translates to CASSQDDGSSYEQYF.

The chain uses TRBV2 and TRBJ2-3; 12 positions agree with TRBD2. V lost 6 bases to trimming and J lost 0 bases; unmatched junction nucleotides: 7. Germline values: CDR1 SNHLY, CDR2 FYNNEI. This CDR3 comprises 17 residues. The DNA of the CDR3 is TGTGCCAGCAGGGCCCGGACTAGCGGGACTAGCACAGATACGCAGTATTTT. This codes for CASRARTSGTSTDTQYF.

The V gene is TRBV11-2, the J gene TRBJ2-5; D uncertain. The CDR3 totals 13 residues. Trimming took off 1 base at V and 2 bases at J, with 5 bases between the two ends. Germline CDR1 and CDR2: SGHAT and FQNNGV. CDR3 region: CASSLGRQETQYF. The DNA for the CDR3 is TGTGCCAGCAGCTTAGGGCGGCAAGAGACCCAGTACTTC.

The chain carries TRBV3-1 (or the pseudogene TRBV3-2) and TRBJ2-1; 9 nucleotides agree with TRBD2. CDR1 is LGHDT, CDR2 YNNKEL, per germline (reference sequence). V dropped 9 bases and J dropped 4; count of bases not matched to a gene: 10. The CDR3 totals 15 residues. CDR3 sequence: CASSGSKALYNEQFF. CDR3 sequence (DNA): TGTGCCAGTAGCGGGAGCAAAGCTTTATACAATGAGCAGTTCTTC.

The rearrangement joins TRBV27 to TRBJ2-5, with D perhaps TRBD1 (5 bases). The CDR3 runs to 12 residues. V was trimmed by 4 bases and J by 7 bases, leaving 10 bases between them. In germline, CDR1 is MNHEY, CDR2 SMNVEV (reference sequence). CDR3 loop: CASSSAQGTQYF. The DNA of the CDR3 is TGTGCCAGCAGTTCGGCCCAGGGGACCCAGTACTTC.

The CDR3 loop reads CASSFQSGIAQYF. DNA of the CDR3: TGTGCCAGCAGTTTTCAGTCCGGGATCGCGCAGTATTTT. The chain employs TRBV27 and TRBJ2-3; TRBD2 might be the D (5 bases). Germline V lookup: CDR1 MNHEY, CDR2 SMNVEV (reference sequence). V lost 3 bases to trimming and J lost 10 bases, with 14 bases between them. The CDR3 loop spans 13 amino acids.

A remark on this clone: The same CDR3 is also encoded by other DNA sequences in this sample. This chain links TRBV5-1 with TRBJ1-4; 7 positions agree with TRBD1. Germline V gene sequence: CDR1 SGHRS, CDR2 YFSETQ. CDR3 length: 14 residues. J gave up 8 bases and V 4 bases, and 8 bases lay outside the gene matches. CDR3: CASSVTGLGEKLFF. CDR3 bases: TGCGCCAGCAGCGTGACAGGGCTTGGGGAAAAACTGTTTTTT.